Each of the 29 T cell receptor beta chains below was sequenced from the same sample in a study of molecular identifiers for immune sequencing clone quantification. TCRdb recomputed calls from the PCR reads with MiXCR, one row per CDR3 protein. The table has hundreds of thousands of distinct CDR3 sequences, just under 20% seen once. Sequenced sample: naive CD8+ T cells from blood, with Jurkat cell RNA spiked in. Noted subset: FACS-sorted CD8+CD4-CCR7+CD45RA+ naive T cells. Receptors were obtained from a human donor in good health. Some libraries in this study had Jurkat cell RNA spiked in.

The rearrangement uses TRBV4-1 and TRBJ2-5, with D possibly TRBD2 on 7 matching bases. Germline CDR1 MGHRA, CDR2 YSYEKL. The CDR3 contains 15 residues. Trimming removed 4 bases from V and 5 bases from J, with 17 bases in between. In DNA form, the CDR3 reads TGCGCCAGCAGCCGGGAGGGGGGGGGCCAGGAGACCCAGTACTTC. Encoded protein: CASSREGGGQETQYF.

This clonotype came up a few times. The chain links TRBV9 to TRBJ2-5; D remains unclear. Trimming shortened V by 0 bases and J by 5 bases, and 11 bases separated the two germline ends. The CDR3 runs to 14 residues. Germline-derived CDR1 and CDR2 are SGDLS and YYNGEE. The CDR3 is CASSVDVGYETQYF. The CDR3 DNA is TGTGCCAGCAGCGTAGACGTAGGGTACGAGACCCAGTACTTC.

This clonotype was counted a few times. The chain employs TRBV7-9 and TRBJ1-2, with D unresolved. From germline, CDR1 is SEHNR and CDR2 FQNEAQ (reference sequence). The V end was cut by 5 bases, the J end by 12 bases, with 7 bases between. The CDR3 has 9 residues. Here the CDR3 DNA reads TGTGCCAGCAGCCCCTGGGACACCTTC. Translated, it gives CASSPWDTF.

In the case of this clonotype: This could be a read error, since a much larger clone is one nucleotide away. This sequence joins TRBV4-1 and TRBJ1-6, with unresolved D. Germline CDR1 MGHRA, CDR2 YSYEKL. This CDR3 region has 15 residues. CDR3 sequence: CASSQEPDYNPPLHF. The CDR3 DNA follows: TGCGCCAGCAGCCAAGAGCCCGACTATAATCCACCCCTCCACTTT.

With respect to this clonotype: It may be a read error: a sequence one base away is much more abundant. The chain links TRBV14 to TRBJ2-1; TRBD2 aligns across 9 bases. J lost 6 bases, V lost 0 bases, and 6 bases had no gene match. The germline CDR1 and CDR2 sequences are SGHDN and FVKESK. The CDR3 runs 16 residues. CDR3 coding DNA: TGTGCCAGCAGCCAAGATTGGTCTAGCGGGATCAATGAGCAGTTCTTC. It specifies CASSQDWSSGINEQFF.

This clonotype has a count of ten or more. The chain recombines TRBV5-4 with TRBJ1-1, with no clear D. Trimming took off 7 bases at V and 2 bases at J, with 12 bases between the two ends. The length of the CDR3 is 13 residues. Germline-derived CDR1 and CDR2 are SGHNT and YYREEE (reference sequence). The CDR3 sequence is CASHTTPNTEAFF. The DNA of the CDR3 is TGTGCCAGCCACACGACTCCTAACACTGAAGCTTTCTTT.

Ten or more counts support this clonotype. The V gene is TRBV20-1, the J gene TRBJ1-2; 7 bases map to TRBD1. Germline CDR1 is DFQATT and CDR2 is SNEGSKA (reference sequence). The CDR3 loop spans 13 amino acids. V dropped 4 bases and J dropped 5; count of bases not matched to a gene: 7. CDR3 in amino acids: CSATGTADYGYTF. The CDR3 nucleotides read TGCAGTGCTACTGGGACAGCTGATTATGGCTACACCTTC.

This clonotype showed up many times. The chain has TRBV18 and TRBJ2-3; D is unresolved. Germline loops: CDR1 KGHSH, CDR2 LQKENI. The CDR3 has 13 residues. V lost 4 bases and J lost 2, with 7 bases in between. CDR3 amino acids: CASSQTPTDTQYF. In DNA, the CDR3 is TGTGCCAGCTCACAAACACCCACAGATACGCAGTATTTT.

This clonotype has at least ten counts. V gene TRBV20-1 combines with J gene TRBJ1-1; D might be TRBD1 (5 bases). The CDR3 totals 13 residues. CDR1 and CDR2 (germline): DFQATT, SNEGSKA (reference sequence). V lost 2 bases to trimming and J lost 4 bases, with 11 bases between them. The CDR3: CSARRGDGTEAFF. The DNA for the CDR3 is TGCAGTGCTAGACGAGGGGATGGCACTGAAGCTTTCTTT.

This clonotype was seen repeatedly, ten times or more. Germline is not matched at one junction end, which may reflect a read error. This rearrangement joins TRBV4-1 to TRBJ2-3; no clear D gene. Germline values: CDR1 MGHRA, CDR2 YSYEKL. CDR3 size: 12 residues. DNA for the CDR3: TGTGCCAGCAGCCAAACCACAGATACGCAGTATTTT. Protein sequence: CASSQTTDTQYF.

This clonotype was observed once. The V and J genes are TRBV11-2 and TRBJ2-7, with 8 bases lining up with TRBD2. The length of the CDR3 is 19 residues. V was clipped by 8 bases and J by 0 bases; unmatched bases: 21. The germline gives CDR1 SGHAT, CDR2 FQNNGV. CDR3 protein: CASGLVEGGRLPYSYEQYF. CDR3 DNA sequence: TGTGCCAGCGGCCTTGTTGAGGGCGGGAGGCTTCCGTACTCCTACGAGCAGTACTTC.

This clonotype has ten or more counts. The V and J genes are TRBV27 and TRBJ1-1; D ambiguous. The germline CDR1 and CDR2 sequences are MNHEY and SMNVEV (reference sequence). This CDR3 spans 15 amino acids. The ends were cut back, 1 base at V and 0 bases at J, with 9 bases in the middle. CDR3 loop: CASSLYGRLNTEAFF. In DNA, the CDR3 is TGTGCCAGCAGTTTATATGGGAGACTGAACACTGAAGCTTTCTTT.

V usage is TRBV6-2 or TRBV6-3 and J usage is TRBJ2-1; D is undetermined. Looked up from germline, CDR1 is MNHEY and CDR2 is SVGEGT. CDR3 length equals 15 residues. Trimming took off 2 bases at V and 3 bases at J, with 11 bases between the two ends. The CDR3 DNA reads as TGTGCCAGCAGTTACAGCCAACCCCTCTACAATGAGCAGTTCTTC. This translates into CASSYSQPLYNEQFF.

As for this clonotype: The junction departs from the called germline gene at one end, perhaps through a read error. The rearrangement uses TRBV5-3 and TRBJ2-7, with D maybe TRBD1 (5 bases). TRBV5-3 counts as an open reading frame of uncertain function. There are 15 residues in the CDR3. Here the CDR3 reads CASSLGQDGDYEQYF. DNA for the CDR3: TGTGCCAGCAGCTTGGGGCAGGATGGGGACTACGAGCAGTACTTC.

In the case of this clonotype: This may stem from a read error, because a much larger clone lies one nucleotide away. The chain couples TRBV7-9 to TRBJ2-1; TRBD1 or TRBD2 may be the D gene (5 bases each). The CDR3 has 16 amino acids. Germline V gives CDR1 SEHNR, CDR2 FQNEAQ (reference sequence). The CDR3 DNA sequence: TGTGCCAGCAGCTTAGTGAGGGGCCCGTCCTACAATGAGCAGTTATTC. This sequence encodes CASSLVRGPSYNEQLF.

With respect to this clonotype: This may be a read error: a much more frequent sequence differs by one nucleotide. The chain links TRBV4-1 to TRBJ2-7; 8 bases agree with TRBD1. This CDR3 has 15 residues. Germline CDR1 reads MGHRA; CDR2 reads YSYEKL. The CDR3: CAGSQDWTGSYEQYF. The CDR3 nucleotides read TGCGCCGGCAGCCAAGACTGGACAGGGTCCTACGAGCAGTACTTC.

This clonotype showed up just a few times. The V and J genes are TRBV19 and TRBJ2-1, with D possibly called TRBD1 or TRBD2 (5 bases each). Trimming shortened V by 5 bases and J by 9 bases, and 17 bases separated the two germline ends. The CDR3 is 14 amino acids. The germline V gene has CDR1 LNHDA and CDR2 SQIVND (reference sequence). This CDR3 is CASSLPGAFSEQFF. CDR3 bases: TGTGCCAGTAGTCTCCCCGGGGCCTTCAGTGAGCAGTTCTTC.

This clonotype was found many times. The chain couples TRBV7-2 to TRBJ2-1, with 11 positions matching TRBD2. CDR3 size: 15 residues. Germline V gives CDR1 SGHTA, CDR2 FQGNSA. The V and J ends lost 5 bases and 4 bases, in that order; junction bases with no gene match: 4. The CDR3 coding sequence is TGTGCCAGCAGCGAGGGACTAGCGGCATACAATGAGCAGTTCTTC. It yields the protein CASSEGLAAYNEQFF.

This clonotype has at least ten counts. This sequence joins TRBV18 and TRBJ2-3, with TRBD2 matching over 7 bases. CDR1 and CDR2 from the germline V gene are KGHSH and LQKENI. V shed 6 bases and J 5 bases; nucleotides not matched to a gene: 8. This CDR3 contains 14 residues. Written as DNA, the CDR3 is TGTGCCAGCTCGTCAGCGGGATTGGGAGATACGCAGTATTTT. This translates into CASSSAGLGDTQYF.

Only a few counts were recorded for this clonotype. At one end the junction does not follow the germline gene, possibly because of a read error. The CDR3 loop is CVSSRGLAGEETQYF. As DNA, the CDR3 is TGTGTCAGCAGCCGGGGACTAGCGGGAGAAGAGACCCAGTACTTC. The V gene is TRBV7-9, the J gene TRBJ2-5; 14 bases map to TRBD2. CDR3 length: 15 amino acids. The V gene's germline CDR1 is SEHNR and CDR2 FQNEAQ (reference sequence). Together with reference TRBV7-9 and TRBJ2-5, the CDR3 gives the full variable domain: DTGVSQNPRHKITKRGQNVTFRCDPISEHNRLYWYRQTLGQGPEFLTYFQNEAQLEKSRLLSDRFSAERPKGSFSTLEIQRTEQGDSAMYLCVSSRGLAGEETQYFGPGTRLLVL.

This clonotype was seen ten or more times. CDR3 DNA: TGCAGCGTGCTTTGGCGGGAGGGCCACACCGGGGAGCTGTTTTTT. Its protein is CSVLWREGHTGELFF. This chain connects TRBV29-1 to TRBJ2-2, with 9 bases fitting TRBD2. CDR3 length: 15 residues. The junction had 8 bases not matched to a gene; V was cut back by 6 bases and J by 3 bases. The germline V gene has CDR1 SQVTM and CDR2 ANQGSEA.

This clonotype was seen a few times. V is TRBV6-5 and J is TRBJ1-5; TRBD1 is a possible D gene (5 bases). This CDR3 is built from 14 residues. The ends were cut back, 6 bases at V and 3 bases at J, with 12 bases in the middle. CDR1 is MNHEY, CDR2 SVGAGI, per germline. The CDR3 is CASSLTGDNQPQHF. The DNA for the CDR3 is TGTGCCAGCAGCTTAACGGGGGACAATCAGCCCCAGCATTTT.

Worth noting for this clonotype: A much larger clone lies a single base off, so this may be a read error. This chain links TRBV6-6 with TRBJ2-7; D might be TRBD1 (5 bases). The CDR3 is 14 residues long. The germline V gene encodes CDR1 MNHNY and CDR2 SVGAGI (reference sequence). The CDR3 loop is CASSYSTEIYGQYF. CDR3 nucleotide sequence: TGTGCCAGCAGTTACTCGACAGAAATCTACGGGCAGTACTTC.

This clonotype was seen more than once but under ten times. The CDR3 coding sequence is TGTGCTAGTGGTTTTAGTGGACCTACTAATGAGCAGTTCTTC. Translation gives CASGFSGPTNEQFF. The chain employs TRBV12-5 and TRBJ2-1; D unclear. The CDR3 spans 14 residues. The V gene's germline CDR1 is LGHNT and CDR2 FRNRAP. V lost 3 bases to trimming and J lost 7 bases, with 13 bases between them.

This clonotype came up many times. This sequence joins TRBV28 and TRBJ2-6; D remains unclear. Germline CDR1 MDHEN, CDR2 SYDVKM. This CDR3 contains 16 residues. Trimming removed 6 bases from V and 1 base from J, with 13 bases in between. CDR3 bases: TGTGCCAGCAGAAACTCGAGGCTATCTGGGGCCAACGTCCTGACTTTC. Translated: CASRNSRLSGANVLTF.

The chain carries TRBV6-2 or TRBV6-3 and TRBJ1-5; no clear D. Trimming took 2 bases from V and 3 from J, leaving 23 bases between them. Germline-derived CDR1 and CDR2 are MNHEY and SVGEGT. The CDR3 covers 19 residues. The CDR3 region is CASSYHTPGVNPPNQPQHF. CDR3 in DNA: TGTGCCAGCAGTTACCACACCCCGGGTGTGAATCCGCCCAATCAGCCCCAGCATTTT.

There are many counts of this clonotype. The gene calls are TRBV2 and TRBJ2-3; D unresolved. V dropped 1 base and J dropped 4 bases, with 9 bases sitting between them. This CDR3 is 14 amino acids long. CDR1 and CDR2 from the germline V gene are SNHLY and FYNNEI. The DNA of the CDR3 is TGTGCCAGCAGTGAAGTGGGTGGCCCAGATACGCAGTATTTT. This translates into CASSEVGGPDTQYF. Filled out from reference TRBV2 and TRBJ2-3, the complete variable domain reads EPEVTQTPSHQVTQMGQEVILRCVPISNHLYFYWYRQILGQKVEFLVSFYNNEISEKSEIFDDQFSVERPDGSNFTLKIRSTKLEDSAMYFCASSEVGGPDTQYFGPGTRLTVL.

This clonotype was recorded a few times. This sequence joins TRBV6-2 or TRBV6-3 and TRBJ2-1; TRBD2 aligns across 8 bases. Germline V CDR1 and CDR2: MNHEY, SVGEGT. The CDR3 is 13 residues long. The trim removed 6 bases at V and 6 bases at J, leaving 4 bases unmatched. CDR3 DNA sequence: TGTGCCAGCAGAACCGGGACTAGCAATGAGCAGTTCTTC. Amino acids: CASRTGTSNEQFF.

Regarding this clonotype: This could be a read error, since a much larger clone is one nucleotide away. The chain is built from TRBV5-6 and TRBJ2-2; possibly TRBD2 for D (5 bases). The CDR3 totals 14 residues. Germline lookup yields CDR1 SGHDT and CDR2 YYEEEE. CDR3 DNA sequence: TGTGCCAGCAGCGTACTAAGTAACACCGGGGAGCTGGTTTTT. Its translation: CASSVLSNTGELVF.